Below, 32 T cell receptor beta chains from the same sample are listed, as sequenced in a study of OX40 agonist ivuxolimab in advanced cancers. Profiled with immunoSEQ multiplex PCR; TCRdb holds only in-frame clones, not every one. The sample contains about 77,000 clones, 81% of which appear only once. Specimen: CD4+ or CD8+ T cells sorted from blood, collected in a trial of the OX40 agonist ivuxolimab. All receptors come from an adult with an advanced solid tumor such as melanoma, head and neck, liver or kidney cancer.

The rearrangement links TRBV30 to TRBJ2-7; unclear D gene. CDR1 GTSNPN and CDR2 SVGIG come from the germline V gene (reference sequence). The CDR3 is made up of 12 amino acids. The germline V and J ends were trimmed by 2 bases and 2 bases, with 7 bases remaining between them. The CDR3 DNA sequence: TGTGCCTGGAGTAATGGGGCCTACGAGCAGTACTTC. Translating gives CAWSNGAYEQYF. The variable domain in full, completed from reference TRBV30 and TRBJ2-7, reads SQTIHQWPATLVQPVGSPLSLECTVEGTSNPNLYWYRQAAGRGLQLLFYSVGIGQISSEVPQNLSASRPQDRQFILSSKKLLLSDSGFYLCAWSNGAYEQYFGPGTRLTVT.

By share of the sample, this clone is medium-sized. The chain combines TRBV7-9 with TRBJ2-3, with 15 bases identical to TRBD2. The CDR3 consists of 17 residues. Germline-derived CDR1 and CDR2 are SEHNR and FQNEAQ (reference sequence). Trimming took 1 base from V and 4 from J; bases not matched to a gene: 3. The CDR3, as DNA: TGTGCCAGCAGCTTAGTTAGGACTAGCGGGGGGGCAGATACGCAGTATTTT. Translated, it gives CASSLVRTSGGADTQYF.

The CDR3 loop is CASSLIRELFDEQYF. The CDR3 DNA sequence: TGTGCCAGCAGCTTAATCCGGGAACTCTTCGACGAGCAGTACTTC. The V gene is TRBV7-9, the J gene TRBJ2-7; possibly TRBD2 for D (5 bases). Per germline, CDR1 SEHNR and CDR2 FQNEAQ (reference sequence). The V gene lost 2 bases and the J gene lost 5 bases, with 16 bases spanning the gap. The CDR3 loop spans 15 amino acids. Variable domain in full (rest from reference TRBV7-9 and TRBJ2-7): DTGVSQNPRHKITKRGQNVTFRCDPISEHNRLYWYRQTLGQGPEFLTYFQNEAQLEKSRLLSDRFSAERPKGSFSTLEIQRTEQGDSAMYLCASSLIRELFDEQYFGPGTRLTVT.

The CDR3 loop reads CASSLSLGETQYF. The CDR3 DNA reads as TGTGCCAGCAGCTTATCACTTGGAGAGACCCAGTACTTC. The chain combines TRBV7-2 with TRBJ2-5; D is undetermined. Germline V CDR1 and CDR2: SGHTA, FQGNSA. This CDR3 comprises 13 residues. V was clipped by 2 bases and J by 4 bases, with 8 bases between them.

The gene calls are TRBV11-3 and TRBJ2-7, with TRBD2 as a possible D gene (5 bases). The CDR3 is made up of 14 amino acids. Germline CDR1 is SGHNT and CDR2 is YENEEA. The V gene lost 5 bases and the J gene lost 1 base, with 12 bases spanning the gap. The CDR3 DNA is TGTGCCAGCAGCCCCCCAGCGGCTTCCTACGAGCAGTACTTC. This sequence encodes CASSPPAASYEQYF.

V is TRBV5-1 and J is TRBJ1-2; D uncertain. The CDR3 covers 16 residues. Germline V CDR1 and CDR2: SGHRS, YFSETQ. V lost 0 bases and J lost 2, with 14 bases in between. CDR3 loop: CASSLGASGVNYGYTF. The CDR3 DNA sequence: TGCGCCAGCAGCTTGGGGGCCTCCGGGGTCAACTATGGCTACACCTTC. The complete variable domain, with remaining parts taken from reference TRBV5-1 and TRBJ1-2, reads KAGVTQTPRYLIKTRGQQVTLSCSPISGHRSVSWYQQTPGQGLQFLFEYFSETQRNKGNFPGRFSGRQFSNSRSEMNVSTLELGDSALYLCASSLGASGVNYGYTFGSGTRLTVV.

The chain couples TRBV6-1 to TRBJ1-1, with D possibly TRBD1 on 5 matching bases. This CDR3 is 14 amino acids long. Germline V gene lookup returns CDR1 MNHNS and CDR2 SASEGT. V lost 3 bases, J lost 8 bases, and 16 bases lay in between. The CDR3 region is CASSEGLLLLEAFF. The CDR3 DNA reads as TGTGCCAGCAGTGAGGGACTTCTGCTACTAGAAGCTTTCTTT.

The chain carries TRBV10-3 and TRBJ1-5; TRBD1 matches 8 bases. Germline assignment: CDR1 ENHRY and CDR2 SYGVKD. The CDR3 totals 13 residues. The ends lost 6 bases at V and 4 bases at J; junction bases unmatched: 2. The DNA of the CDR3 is TGTGCCATCAGAGGGACAGGAAATCAGCCCCAGCATTTT. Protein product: CAIRGTGNQPQHF.

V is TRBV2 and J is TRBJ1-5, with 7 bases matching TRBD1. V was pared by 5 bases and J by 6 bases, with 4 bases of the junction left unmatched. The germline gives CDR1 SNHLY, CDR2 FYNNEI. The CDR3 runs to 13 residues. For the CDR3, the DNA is TGTGCCAGCAGTAGGGAGGGGGCTCAGCCCCAGCATTTT. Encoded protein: CASSREGAQPQHF.

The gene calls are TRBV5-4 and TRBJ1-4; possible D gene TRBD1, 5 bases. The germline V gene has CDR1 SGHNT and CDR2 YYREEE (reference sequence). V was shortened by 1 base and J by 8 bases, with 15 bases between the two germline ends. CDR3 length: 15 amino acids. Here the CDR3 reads CASSLRSGGSEKLFF. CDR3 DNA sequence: TGTGCCAGCAGCTTGAGGTCTGGGGGTAGCGAAAAACTGTTTTTT.

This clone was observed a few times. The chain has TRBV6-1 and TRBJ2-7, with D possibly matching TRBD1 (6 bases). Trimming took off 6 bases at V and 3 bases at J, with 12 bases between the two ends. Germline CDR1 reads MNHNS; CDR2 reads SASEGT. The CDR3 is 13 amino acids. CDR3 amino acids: CASRESGDYEQYF. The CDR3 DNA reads TGTGCCAGCAGGGAGTCAGGGGACTACGAGCAGTACTTC.

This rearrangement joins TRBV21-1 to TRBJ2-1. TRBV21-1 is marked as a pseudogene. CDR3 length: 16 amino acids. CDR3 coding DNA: TGTGCCAGCAGCGGAAAGAGGGATTATCAGGGAAATGAGCAGTTCTTC. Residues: CASSGKRDYQGNEQFF.

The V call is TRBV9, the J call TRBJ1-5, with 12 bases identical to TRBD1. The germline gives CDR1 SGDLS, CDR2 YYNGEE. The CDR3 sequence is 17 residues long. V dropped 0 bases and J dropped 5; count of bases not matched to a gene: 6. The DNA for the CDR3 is TGTGCCAGCAGCGTAGATTCTGGGACAGGGGGCGATCAGCCCCAGCATTTT. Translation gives CASSVDSGTGGDQPQHF.

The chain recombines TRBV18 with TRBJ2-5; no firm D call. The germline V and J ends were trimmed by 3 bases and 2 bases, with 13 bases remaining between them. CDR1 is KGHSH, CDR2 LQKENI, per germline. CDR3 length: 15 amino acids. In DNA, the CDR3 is TGTGCCAGCTCACCTGCAGGTGGGCGGCAAGAGACCCAGTACTTC. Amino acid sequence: CASSPAGGRQETQYF.

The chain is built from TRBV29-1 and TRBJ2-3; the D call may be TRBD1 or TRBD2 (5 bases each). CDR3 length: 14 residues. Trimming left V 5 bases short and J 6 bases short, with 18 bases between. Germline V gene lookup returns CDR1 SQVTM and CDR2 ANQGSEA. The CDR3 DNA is TGCAGCGTTCCAGACCCGGGGACCCAGGATACGCAGTATTTT. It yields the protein CSVPDPGTQDTQYF.

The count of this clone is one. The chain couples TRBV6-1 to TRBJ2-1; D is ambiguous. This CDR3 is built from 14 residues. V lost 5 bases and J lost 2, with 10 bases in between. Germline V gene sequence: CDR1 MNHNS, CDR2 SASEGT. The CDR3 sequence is CASSLSGTYNEQFF. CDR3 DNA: TGTGCCAGCAGTTTATCAGGAACCTACAATGAGCAGTTCTTC.

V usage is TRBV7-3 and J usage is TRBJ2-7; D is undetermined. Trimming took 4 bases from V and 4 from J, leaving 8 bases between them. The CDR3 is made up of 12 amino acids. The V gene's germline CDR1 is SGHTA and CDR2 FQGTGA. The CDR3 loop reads CASSSPLYEQYF. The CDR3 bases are TGTGCCAGCAGCTCCCCCCTGTACGAGCAGTACTTC.

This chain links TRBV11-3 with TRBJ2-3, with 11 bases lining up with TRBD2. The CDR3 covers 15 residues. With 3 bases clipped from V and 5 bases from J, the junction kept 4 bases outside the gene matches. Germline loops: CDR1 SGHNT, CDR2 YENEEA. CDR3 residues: CASSFFSGGGDTQYF. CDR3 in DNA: TGTGCCAGCAGCTTCTTTAGCGGGGGGGGAGATACGCAGTATTTT.

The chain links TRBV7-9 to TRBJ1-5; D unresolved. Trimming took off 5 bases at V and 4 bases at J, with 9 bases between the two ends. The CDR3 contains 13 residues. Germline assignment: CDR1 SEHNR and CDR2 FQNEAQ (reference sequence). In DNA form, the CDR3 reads TGTGCCAGCAGCAAAGGAGGGAATCAGCCCCAGCATTTT. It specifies CASSKGGNQPQHF.

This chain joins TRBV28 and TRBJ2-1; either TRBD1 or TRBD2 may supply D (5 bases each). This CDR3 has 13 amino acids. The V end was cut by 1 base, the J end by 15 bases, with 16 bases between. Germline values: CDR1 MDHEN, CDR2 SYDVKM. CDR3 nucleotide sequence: TGTGCCAGCAGTTTATTTACACCCGGGGCGTGGTTCTTC. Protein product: CASSLFTPGAWFF.

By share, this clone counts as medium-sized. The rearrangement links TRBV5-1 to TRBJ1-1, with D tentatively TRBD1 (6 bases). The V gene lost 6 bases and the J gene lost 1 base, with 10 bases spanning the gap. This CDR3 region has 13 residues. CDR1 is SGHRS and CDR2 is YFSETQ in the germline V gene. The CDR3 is CASKWTENTEAFF. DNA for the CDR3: TGCGCCAGCAAGTGGACAGAGAACACTGAAGCTTTCTTT.

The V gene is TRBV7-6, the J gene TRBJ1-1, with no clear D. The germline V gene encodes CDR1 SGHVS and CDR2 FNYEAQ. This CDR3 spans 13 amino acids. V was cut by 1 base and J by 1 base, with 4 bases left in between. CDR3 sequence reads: CASSLGANTEAFF. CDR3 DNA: TGTGCCAGCAGCTTAGGGGCGAACACTGAAGCTTTCTTT.

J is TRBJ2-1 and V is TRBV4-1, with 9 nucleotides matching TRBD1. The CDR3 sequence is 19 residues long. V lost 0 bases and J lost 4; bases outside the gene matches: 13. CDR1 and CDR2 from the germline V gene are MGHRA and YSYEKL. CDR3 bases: TGCGCCAGCAGCCAAGAAGCGGGACAGGGTGGGGGGAGATACAATGAGCAGTTCTTC. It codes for CASSQEAGQGGGRYNEQFF.

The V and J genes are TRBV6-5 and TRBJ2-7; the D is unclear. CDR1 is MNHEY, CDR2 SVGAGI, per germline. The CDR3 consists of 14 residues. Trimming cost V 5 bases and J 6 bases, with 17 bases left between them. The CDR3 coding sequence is TGTGCCAGCAGTACCGAGGCGGCTCTCTCCGAGCAGTACTTC. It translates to CASSTEAALSEQYF.

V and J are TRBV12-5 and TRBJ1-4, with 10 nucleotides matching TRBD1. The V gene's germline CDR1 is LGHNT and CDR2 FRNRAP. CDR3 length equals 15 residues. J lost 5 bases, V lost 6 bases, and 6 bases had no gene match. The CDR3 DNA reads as TGTGCTAGTGGCCCAGGACAGGGGGAAAATGAAAAACTGTTTTTT. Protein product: CASGPGQGENEKLFF.

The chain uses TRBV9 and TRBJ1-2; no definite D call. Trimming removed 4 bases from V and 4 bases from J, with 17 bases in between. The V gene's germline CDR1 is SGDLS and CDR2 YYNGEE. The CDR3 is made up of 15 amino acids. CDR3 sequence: CASSPSILEVYGYTF. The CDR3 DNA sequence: TGTGCCAGCAGCCCTTCCATATTGGAAGTCTATGGCTACACCTTC.

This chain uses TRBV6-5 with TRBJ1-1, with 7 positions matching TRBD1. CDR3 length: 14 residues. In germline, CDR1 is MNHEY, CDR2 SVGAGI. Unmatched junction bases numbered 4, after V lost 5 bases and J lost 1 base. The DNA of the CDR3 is TGTGCCAGCAGTCCACGGACAGGGAACACTGAAGCTTTCTTT. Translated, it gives CASSPRTGNTEAFF.

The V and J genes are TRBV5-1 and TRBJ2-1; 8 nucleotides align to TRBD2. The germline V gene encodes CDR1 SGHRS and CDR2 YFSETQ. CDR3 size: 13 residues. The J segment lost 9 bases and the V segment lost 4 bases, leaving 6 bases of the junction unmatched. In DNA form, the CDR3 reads TGCGCCAGCAGCGGGGGACTAGGGGGTGAGCAGTTCTTC. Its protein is CASSGGLGGEQFF.

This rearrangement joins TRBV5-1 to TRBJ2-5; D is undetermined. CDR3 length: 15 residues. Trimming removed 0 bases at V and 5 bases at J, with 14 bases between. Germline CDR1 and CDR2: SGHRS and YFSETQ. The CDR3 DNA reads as TGCGCCAGCAGCTTGGGAGACCGGCCGGCGGAGACCCAGTACTTC. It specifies CASSLGDRPAETQYF.

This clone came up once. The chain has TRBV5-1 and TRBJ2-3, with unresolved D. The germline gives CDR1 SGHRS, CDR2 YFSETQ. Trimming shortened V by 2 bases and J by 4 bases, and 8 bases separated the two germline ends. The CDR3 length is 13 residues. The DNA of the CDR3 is TGCGCCAGCAGCTTTACTGGGCCAGATACGCAGTATTTT. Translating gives CASSFTGPDTQYF.

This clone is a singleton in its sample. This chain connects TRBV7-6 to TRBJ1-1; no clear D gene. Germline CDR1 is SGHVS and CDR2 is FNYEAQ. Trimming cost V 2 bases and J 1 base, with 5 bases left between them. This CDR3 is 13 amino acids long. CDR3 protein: CASSLQANTEAFF. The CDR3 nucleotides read TGTGCCAGCAGCTTACAGGCGAACACTGAAGCTTTCTTT.

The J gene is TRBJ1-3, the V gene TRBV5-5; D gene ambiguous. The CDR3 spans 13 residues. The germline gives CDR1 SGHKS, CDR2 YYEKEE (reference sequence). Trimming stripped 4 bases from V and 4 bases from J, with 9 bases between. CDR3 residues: CASSTPTGNTIYF. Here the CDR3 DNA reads TGTGCCAGCAGCACCCCTACCGGAAACACCATATATTTT.